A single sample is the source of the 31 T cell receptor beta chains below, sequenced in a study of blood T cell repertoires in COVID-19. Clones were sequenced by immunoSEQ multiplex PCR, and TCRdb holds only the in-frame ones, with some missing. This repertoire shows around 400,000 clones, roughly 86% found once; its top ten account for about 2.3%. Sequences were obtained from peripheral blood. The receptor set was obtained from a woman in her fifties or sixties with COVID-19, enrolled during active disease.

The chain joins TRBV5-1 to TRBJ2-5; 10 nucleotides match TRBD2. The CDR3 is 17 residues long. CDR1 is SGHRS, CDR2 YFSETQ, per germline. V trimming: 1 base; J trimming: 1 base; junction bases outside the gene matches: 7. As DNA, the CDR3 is TGCGCCAGCAGCTTGTGGCCTAGCGGGGGCATCCAAGAGACCCAGTACTTC. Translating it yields CASSLWPSGGIQETQYF.

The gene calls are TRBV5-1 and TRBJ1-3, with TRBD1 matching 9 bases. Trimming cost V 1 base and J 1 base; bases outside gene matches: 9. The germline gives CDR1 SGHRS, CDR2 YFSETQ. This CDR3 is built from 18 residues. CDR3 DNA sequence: TGCGCCAGCAGCTTGACCGGGACAGGGAGGACTTCTGGAAACACCATATATTTT. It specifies CASSLTGTGRTSGNTIYF.

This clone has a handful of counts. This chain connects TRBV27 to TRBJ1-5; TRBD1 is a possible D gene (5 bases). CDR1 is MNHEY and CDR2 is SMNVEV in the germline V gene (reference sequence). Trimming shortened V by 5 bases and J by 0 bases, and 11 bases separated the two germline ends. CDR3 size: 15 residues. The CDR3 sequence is CASSTQGYSNQPQHF. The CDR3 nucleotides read TGTGCCAGCAGTACTCAGGGTTATAGCAATCAGCCCCAGCATTTT.

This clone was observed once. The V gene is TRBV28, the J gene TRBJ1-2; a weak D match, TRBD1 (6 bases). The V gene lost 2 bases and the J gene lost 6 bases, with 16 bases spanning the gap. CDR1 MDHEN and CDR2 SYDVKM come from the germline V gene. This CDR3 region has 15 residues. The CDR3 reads CASSLDPRRGDGYTF. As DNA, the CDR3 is TGTGCCAGCAGTTTAGATCCCCGCAGGGGCGATGGCTACACCTTC.

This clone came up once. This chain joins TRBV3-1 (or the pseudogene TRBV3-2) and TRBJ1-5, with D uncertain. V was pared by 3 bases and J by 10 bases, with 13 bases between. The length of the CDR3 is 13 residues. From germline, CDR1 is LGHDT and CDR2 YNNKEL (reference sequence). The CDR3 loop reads CASSQGPMGPQHF. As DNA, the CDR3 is TGTGCCAGCAGCCAGGGTCCGATGGGCCCCCAGCATTTT.

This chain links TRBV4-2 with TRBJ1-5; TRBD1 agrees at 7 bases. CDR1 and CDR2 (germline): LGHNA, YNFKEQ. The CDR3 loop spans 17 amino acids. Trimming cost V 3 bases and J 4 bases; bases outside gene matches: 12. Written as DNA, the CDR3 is TGTGCCAGCAGCCAGGGTGACAGGGTTGGCACTAATCAGCCCCAGCATTTT. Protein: CASSQGDRVGTNQPQHF.

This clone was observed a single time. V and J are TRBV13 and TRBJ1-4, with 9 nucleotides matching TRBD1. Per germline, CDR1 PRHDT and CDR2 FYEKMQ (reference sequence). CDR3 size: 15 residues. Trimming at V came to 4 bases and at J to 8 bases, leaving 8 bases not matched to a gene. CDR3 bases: TGTGCCAGCAGCTCCTCGACAGGGGGGAGGGAAAAACTGTTTTTT. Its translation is CASSSSTGGREKLFF.

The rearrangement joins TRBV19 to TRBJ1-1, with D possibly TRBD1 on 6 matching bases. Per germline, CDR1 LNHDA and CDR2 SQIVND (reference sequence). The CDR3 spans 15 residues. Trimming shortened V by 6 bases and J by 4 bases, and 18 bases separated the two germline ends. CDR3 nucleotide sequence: TGTGCCAGTAGCCGTGGCCTTCAGGGGACCACTGAAGCTTTCTTT. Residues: CASSRGLQGTTEAFF.

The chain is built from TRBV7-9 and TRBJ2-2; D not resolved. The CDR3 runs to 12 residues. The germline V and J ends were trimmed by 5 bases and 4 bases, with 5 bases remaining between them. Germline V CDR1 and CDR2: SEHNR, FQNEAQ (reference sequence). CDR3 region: CASSLTTGELFF. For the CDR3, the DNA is TGTGCCAGCAGCCTAACCACCGGGGAGCTGTTTTTT.

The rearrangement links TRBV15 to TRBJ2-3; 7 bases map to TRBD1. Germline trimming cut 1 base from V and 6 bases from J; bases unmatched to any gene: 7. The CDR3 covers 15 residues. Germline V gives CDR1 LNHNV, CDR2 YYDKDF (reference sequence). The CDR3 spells CATSRAGTEGDTQYF. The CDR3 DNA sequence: TGTGCCACCAGCAGAGCCGGGACAGAGGGGGATACGCAGTATTTT. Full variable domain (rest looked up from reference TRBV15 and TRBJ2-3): DAMVIQNPRYQVTQFGKPVTLSCSQTLNHNVMYWYQQKSSQAPKLLFHYYDKDFNNEADTPDNFQSRRPNTSFCFLDIRSPGLGDTAMYLCATSRAGTEGDTQYFGPGTRLTVL.

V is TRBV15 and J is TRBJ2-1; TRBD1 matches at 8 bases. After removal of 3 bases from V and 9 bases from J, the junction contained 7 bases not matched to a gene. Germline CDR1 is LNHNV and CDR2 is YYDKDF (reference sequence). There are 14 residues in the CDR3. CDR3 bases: TGTGCCACCAGCAGGGCAACAGGGGGATTTGAGCAGTTCTTC. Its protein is CATSRATGGFEQFF.

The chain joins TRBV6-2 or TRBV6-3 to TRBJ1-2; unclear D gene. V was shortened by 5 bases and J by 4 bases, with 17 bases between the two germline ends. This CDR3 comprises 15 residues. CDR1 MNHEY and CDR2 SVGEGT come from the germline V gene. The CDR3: CASSSQRVGSYGYTF. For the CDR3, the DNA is TGTGCCAGCAGTAGCCAGAGGGTGGGGAGCTATGGCTACACCTTC.

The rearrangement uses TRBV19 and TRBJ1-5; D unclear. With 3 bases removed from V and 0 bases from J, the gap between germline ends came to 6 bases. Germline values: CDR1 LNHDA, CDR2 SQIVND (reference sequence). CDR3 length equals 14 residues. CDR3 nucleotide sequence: TGTGCCAGTAGTATCCTGGCTAGCAATCAGCCCCAGCATTTT. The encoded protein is CASSILASNQPQHF.

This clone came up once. The CDR3 region has the DNA TGTGCCACCAGCAAACAGGGGGTCGCTGGAAACACCATATATTTT. Amino acid sequence: CATSKQGVAGNTIYF. J is TRBJ1-3 and V is TRBV15; 8 bases map to TRBD1. Germline CDR1 reads LNHNV; CDR2 reads YYDKDF (reference sequence). After removal of 4 bases from V and 2 bases from J, the junction contained 4 bases not matched to a gene. CDR3 length equals 15 residues.

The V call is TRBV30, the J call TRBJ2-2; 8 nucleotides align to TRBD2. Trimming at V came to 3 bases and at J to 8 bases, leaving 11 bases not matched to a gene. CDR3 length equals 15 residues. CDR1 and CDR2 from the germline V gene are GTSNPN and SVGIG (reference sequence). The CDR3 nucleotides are TGTGCCTGGAGGAAGACTAGCGCCGTTGCGGGGGAGCTGTTTTTT. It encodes CAWRKTSAVAGELFF.

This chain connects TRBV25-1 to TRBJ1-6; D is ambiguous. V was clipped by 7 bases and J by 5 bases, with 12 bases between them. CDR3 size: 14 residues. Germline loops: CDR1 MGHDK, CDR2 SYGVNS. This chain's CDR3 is CASKGELDNSPLHF. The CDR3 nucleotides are TGTGCCAGCAAAGGAGAACTTGATAATTCACCCCTCCACTTT.

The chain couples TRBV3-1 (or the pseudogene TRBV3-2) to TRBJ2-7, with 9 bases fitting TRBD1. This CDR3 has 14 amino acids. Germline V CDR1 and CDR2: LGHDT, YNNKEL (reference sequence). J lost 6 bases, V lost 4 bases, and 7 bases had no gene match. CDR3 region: CASSPTGGAAEQYF. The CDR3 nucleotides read TGTGCCAGCAGCCCTACAGGGGGCGCGGCCGAGCAGTACTTC.

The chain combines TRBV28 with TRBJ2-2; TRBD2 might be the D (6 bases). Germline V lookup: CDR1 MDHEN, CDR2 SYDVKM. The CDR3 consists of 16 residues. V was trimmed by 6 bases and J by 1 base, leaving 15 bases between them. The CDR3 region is CASSPFGGLNTGELFF. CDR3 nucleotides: TGTGCCAGCAGCCCCTTTGGGGGGTTGAACACCGGGGAGCTGTTTTTT. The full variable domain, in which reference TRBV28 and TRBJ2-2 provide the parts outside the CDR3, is DVKVTQSSRYLVKRTGEKVFLECVQDMDHENMFWYRQDPGLGLRLIYFSYDVKMKEKGDIPEGYSVSREKKERFSLILESASTNQTSMYLCASSPFGGLNTGELFFGEGSRLTVL.

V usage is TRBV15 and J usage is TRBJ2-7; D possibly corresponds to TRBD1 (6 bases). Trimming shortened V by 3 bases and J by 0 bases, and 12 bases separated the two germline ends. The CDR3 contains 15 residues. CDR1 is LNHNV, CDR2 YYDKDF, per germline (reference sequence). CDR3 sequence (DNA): TGTGCCACCAGCAGCAGGGGTCTTGGCTCCTACGAGCAGTACTTC. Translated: CATSSRGLGSYEQYF.

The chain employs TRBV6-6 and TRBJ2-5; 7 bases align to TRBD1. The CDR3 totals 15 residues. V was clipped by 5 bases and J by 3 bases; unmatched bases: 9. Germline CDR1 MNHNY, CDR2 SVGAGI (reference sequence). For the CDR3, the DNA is TGTGCCAGCAGTCTGACAGGGTCGCCCGAAGAGACCCAGTACTTC. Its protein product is CASSLTGSPEETQYF.

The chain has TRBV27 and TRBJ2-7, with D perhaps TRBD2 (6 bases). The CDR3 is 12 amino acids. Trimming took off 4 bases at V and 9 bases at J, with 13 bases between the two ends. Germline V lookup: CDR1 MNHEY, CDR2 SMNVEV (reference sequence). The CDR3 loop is CASSSSAGGQYF. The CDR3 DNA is TGTGCCAGCAGTTCTTCCGCCGGGGGGCAGTACTTC.

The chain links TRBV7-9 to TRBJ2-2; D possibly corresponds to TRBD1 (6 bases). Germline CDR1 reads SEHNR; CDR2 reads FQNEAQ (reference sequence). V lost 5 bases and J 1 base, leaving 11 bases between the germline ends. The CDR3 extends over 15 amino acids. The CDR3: CASSQGLLNTGELFF. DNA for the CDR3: TGTGCCAGCAGCCAGGGGCTTCTGAACACCGGGGAGCTGTTTTTT.

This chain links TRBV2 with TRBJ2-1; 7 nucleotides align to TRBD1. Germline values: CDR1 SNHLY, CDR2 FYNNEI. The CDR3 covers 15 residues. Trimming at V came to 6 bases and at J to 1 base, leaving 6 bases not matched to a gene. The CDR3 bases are TGTGCCAGCAGGACGACAGGGACGTCCTACAATGAGCAGTTCTTC. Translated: CASRTTGTSYNEQFF.

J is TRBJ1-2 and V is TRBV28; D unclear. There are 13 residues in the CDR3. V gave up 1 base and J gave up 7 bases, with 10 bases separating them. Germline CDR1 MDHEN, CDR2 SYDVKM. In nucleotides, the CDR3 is TGTGCCAGCAGTTTATTTGGGGAGGGTGGCTACACCTTC. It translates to CASSLFGEGGYTF.

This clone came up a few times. The CDR3 bases are TGTGCCAGCATCCAGGGCACTGAAGCTTTCTTT. Translated, it gives CASIQGTEAFF. V usage is TRBV6-5 and J usage is TRBJ1-1; maybe TRBD1 (5 bases). Trimming shortened V by 7 bases and J by 4 bases, and 7 bases separated the two germline ends. CDR1 and CDR2 (germline): MNHEY, SVGAGI. The CDR3 runs to 11 residues.

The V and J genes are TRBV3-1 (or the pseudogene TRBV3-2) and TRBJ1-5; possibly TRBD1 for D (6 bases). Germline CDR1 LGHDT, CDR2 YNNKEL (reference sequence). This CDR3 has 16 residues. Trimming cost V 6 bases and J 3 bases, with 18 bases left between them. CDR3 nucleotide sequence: TGTGCCAGCAGTCAAAGCCAGGGGAGAGTCAATCAGCCCCAGCATTTT. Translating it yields CASSQSQGRVNQPQHF.

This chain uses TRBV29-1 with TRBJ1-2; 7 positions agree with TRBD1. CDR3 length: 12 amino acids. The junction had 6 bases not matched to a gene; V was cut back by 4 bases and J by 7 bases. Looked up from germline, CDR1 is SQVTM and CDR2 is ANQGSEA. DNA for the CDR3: TGCAGCGTTGGTAAGGGGGCTGGTGGCTACACCTTC. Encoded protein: CSVGKGAGGYTF.

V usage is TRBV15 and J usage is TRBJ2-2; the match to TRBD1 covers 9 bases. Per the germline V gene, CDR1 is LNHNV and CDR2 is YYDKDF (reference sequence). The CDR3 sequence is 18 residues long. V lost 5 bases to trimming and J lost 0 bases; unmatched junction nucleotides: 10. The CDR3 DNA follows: TGTGCCACCAGCTCCTCCAAAGGGACAGGGACGAACACCGGGGAGCTGTTTTTT. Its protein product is CATSSSKGTGTNTGELFF.

CDR3: CASSRTARTLNTEAFF. The DNA of the CDR3 is TGCGCCAGCAGCCGGACGGCCAGGACACTGAACACTGAAGCTTTCTTT. The gene calls are TRBV4-1 and TRBJ1-1, with D possibly matching TRBD1 (5 bases). This CDR3 region has 16 residues. Trimming cost V 4 bases and J 0 bases, with 15 bases left between them. Germline V gene data show CDR1 as MGHRA and CDR2 as YSYEKL.

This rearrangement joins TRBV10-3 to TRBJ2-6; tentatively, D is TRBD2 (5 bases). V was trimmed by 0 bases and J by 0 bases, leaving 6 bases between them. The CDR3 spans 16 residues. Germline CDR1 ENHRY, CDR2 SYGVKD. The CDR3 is CAISESGISGANVLTF. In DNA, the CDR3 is TGTGCCATCAGTGAGTCCGGGATCTCTGGGGCCAACGTCCTGACTTTC.

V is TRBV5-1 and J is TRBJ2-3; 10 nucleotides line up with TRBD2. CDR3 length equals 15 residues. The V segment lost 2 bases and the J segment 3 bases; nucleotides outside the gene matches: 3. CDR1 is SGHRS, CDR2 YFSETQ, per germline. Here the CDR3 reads CASSFRAGGTDTQYF. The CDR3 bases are TGCGCCAGCAGCTTCCGAGCGGGGGGGACAGATACGCAGTATTTT. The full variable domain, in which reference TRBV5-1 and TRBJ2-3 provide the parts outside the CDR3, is KAGVTQTPRYLIKTRGQQVTLSCSPISGHRSVSWYQQTPGQGLQFLFEYFSETQRNKGNFPGRFSGRQFSNSRSEMNVSTLELGDSALYLCASSFRAGGTDTQYFGPGTRLTVL.